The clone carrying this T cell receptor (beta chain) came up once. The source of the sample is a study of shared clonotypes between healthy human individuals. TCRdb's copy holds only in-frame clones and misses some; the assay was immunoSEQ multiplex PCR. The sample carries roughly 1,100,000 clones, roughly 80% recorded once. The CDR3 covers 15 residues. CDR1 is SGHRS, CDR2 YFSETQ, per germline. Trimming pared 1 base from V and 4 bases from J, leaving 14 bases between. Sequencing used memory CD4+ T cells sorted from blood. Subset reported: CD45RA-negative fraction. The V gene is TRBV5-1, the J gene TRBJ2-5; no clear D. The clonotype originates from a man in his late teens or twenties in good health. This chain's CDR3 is CASSLPASRGETQYF. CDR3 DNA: TGCGCCAGCAGCTTGCCTGCAAGCCGAGGAGAGACCCAGTACTTC.